This T cell receptor beta chain was sequenced for a study of blood T cell repertoires in COVID-19. About the research overall: Acute and convalescent COVID-19 samples came from the United States, Italy and Spain. The cDNA or gDNA used as material had been derived from T cells, B-cell-depleted T cells, or PBMCs.

Source study methods: It was from reference gene primer amplification that nucleated cell counts were estimated. The table came from immunoSEQ multiplex PCR; TCRdb's copy has only in-frame clones and leaves some out. Clonal size and the V and J genes are those of that table, whereas D and trimming came from the DNA. This table has 100,000 to 110,000 clones, around four fifths appearing once. J was trimmed by 4 bases and V by 2 bases; bases with no gene match: 8. The CDR3 extends over 17 amino acids. Germline V gene lookup returns CDR1 SGHDT and CDR2 YYEEEE. The origin of this receptor is a man between 65 and 85 years old with active or convalescent COVID-19. The specimen was peripheral blood. The chain couples TRBV5-6 to TRBJ2-2; 10 bases align to TRBD2. The CDR3: CASSFFLAGDGTGELFF. The DNA of the CDR3 is TGTGCCAGCAGCTTCTTCCTAGCGGGAGATGGCACCGGGGAGCTGTTTTTT.